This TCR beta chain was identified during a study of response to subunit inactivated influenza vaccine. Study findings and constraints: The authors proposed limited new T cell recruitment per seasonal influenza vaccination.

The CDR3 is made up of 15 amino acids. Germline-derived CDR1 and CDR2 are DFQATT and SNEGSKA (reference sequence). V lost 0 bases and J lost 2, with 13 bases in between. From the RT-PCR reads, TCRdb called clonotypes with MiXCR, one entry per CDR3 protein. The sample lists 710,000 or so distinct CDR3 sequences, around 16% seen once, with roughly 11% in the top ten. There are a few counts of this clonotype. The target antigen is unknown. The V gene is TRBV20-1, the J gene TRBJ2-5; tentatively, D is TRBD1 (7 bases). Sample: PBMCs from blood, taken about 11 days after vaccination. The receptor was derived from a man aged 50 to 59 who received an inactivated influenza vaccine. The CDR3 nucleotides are TGCAGTGCTAGAGATGCGGGACAGACTCAAGAGACCCAGTACTTC. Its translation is CSARDAGQTQETQYF.